These 2 T cell receptor beta chains came from one sample sequenced in a study of PD-L1 blockade in urothelial cancer. Measured with immunoSEQ multiplex PCR; TCRdb has only the in-frame clones, and not every one. The sample carries roughly 120,000 clones, roughly 91% recorded once. As to time point: peripheral blood 6 weeks after treatment start. Specimen: PBMCs, collected around atezolizumab (anti-PD-L1) treatment. These receptors all come from a man between 60 and 70 years old with urothelial cancer.

This chain joins TRBV6-1 and TRBJ2-7; 10 bases line up with TRBD2. CDR1 and CDR2 from the germline V gene are MNHNS and SASEGT. After removal of 6 bases from V and 2 bases from J, the junction contained 7 bases not matched to a gene. This CDR3 region has 15 residues. CDR3 sequence: CASRSGTSVAYEQYF. DNA for the CDR3: TGTGCCAGCAGAAGTGGGACTAGCGTGGCCTACGAGCAGTACTTC.

The CDR3 protein is CASSPRGVTGELFF. DNA for the CDR3: TGTGCCAGCAGTCCCCGCGGGGTTACCGGGGAGCTGTTTTTT. The rearrangement uses TRBV6-5 and TRBJ2-2; D perhaps matches TRBD2 (6 bases). V lost 5 bases, J lost 5 bases, and 12 bases lay in between. Germline V gene lookup returns CDR1 MNHEY and CDR2 SVGAGI. The CDR3 sequence is 14 residues long.